This T cell receptor beta chain was identified in a study of cytomegalovirus exposure and HLA in healthy donors. For this clone: Antigen: not known.

Germline assignment: CDR1 SGHRS and CDR2 YFSETQ. This CDR3 has 15 residues. The V gene end was trimmed by 7 bases and the J gene end by 2 bases; junction bases not matched to a gene: 9. Whole-study findings and limits: Most TCR sequences proved rare, with some public TCRs found in many donors. Some V segments, including TRBV6-2 and TRBV6-3, were excluded as indistinguishable.

Although they were nominally healthy when sampled, donors likely had unrecorded immune exposures. 60 Vbeta and 13 Jbeta primers were used in PCR. Method: immunoSEQ multiplex PCR; TCRdb's copy keeps in-frame clones and lacks some. The top ten clones hold roughly 3.1% of a sample with around 130,000 clones, under 85% of them seen once. The material sequenced was PBMCs. This clonotype originated in a man aged 25 to 40 in good health and CMV-seronegative. This chain uses TRBV5-1 with TRBJ2-5, with TRBD1 identical over 9 bases. The CDR3 spells CASGDGTGIQETQYF. The CDR3 DNA reads TGCGCCAGCGGGGACGGGACAGGGATACAAGAGACCCAGTACTTC.